Below are 22 T cell receptor beta chains sequenced from a single sample in a study of metastatic and nonmetastatic thyroid tumors. No treatment of any kind had been given to any patient before thyroid surgery. TCRdb redid the clone calls on the PCR reads using MiXCR. There are several thousand clones in the sample; 25% to 30% occur only once, and over 15% lies in the top ten. The sample was adjacent normal tissue. All receptors come from a female donor with papillary thyroid cancer or a benign thyroid nodule (not recorded which). Some clones in this sample may be carry-over from other donors' samples.

By sample share, this clone is medium-sized (0.01 to 0.1%). The rearrangement uses TRBV28 and TRBJ2-5; TRBD2 matches at 11 bases. Germline V gene data show CDR1 as MDHEN and CDR2 as SYDVKM. With V trimmed by 3 bases and J by 0 bases, 9 bases remained unmatched. The CDR3 sequence is 18 residues long. The DNA of the CDR3 is TGTGCCAGCAGTTTTAGTACTAGCGGGGGCCCGTACCAAGAGACCCAGTACTTC. It yields the protein CASSFSTSGGPYQETQYF.

Remarks on this clone: The CDR3 end shows no conserved phenylalanine or tryptophan, and so a read error is likely. The DNA is left out, because the CDR3 cannot be placed on it with certainty; the CDR3 is given as TCRdb lists it. The chain has TRBV12-3 or TRBV12-4 and TRBJ2-1; the tabulated D call, TRBD1, remains unverified against the DNA. From its first to its last residue, the CDR3 has 12 amino acids. The CDR3 is CASGLAGTWWFL.

In its sample, this clone ranks as medium-sized. Other DNA sequences in the sample encode the same CDR3. The chain recombines TRBV20-1 with TRBJ2-7; the D gene is possibly TRBD2 (6 bases). The V gene lost 7 bases and the J gene lost 4 bases, with 14 bases spanning the gap. CDR1 DFQATT and CDR2 SNEGSKA come from the germline V gene (reference sequence). This CDR3 has 12 amino acids. DNA of the CDR3: TGCAGTGTTCGGGGGAGTGGTTACGAGCAGTACTTC. It is translated as CSVRGSGYEQYF.

The rearrangement joins TRBV9 to TRBJ2-2; TRBD2 agrees at 8 bases. The CDR3 totals 15 residues. V lost 0 bases, J lost 6 bases, and 4 bases stayed unmatched. Germline CDR1 reads SGDLS; CDR2 reads YYNGEE. The CDR3 loop is CASSVEGGGSGELFF. The CDR3 DNA reads as TGTGCCAGCAGCGTAGAGGGCGGGGGGTCCGGGGAGCTGTTTTTT.

The CDR3 DNA sequence: TGCGCCAGCAGCTCTTACTCGTTGCGCACAGATACGCAGTATTTT. The encoded protein is CASSSYSLRTDTQYF. This sequence joins TRBV5-1 and TRBJ2-3; D is unclear. The V gene lost 3 bases and the J gene lost 1 base, with 12 bases spanning the gap. CDR1 SGHRS and CDR2 YFSETQ come from the germline V gene. The CDR3 runs to 15 residues.

This clone was recorded many times. This chain joins TRBV10-3 and TRBJ1-4, with D unclear. There are 15 residues in the CDR3. The V gene lost 0 bases and the J gene lost 0 bases, with 5 bases spanning the gap. The germline V gene encodes CDR1 ENHRY and CDR2 SYGVKD. CDR3 amino acids: CAISESSSTNEKLFF. The CDR3 region has the DNA TGTGCCATCAGTGAGTCAAGCTCAACTAATGAAAAACTGTTTTTT.

This clone was seen more than once but under ten times. V gene TRBV11-2 combines with J gene TRBJ2-2; the D is unclear. The CDR3 is 17 residues long. V gave up 5 bases and J gave up 0 bases, with 16 bases separating them. In germline, CDR1 is SGHAT, CDR2 FQNNGV. CDR3 in DNA: TGTGCCAGCAGCCCCGCCCTAAACCCGTCGAACACCGGGGAGCTGTTTTTT. Translated, it gives CASSPALNPSNTGELFF.

The rearrangement joins TRBV6-1 to TRBJ1-2, with D unclear. The germline V gene has CDR1 MNHNS and CDR2 SASEGT. Deletions cut 2 bases from V and 8 bases from J, with 12 bases between. The CDR3 spans 13 residues. The CDR3 here is CASSENFMEGYTF. DNA for the CDR3: TGTGCCAGCAGTGAAAACTTCATGGAGGGCTACACCTTC.

A single count supports this clone. V is TRBV3-1 and J is TRBJ2-7, with 8 bases matching TRBD2. The CDR3 is 15 residues long. The germline CDR1 and CDR2 sequences are LGHDT and YNNKEL (reference sequence). With V trimmed by 4 bases and J by 3 bases, 8 bases remained unmatched. In DNA form, the CDR3 reads TGTGCCAGCAGCCCGTTCGGCGGGAGGCGCTACGAGCAGTACTTC. Translation: CASSPFGGRRYEQYF.

This clone was observed a handful of times. The J gene is TRBJ1-6, the V gene TRBV20-1, with 10 bases that match TRBD1. Germline CDR1 is DFQATT and CDR2 is SNEGSKA (reference sequence). J was trimmed by 7 bases and V by 3 bases; bases with no gene match: 3. The CDR3 has 14 residues. CDR3 coding DNA: TGCAGTGCTAGTCGGGACAGGGGCAATTCACCCCTCCACTTT. This gives the protein CSASRDRGNSPLHF.

The V gene is TRBV5-6, the J gene TRBJ1-6, with unresolved D. CDR3 length equals 15 residues. Per the germline V gene, CDR1 is SGHDT and CDR2 is YYEEEE. Trimming removed 6 bases from V and 9 bases from J, with 19 bases in between. The CDR3 region is CASIDNPSLISPLHF. CDR3 DNA sequence: TGTGCCAGCATCGACAATCCCTCCCTCATTTCACCCCTCCACTTT. The whole variable domain, remainder taken from reference TRBV5-6 and TRBJ1-6, is DAGVTQSPTHLIKTRGQQVTLRCSPKSGHDTVSWYQQALGQGPQFIFQYYEEEERQRGNFPDRFSGHQFPNYSSELNVNALLLGDSALYLCASIDNPSLISPLHFGNGTRLTVT.

This clone came up a few times. The chain couples TRBV6-1 to TRBJ2-5; D not certain. This CDR3 has 13 residues. Trimming stripped 5 bases from V and 4 bases from J, with 11 bases between. CDR1 and CDR2 (germline): MNHNS, SASEGT. The CDR3 protein is CASSKDRRETQYF. The CDR3 DNA reads as TGTGCCAGCAGTAAGGACCGACGAGAGACCCAGTACTTC.

This chain joins TRBV11-2 and TRBJ1-2; D call uncertain. Deletions cut 1 base from V and 4 bases from J, with 7 bases between. The CDR3 consists of 13 residues. Per germline, CDR1 SGHAT and CDR2 FQNNGV. CDR3 region: CASSLGIGYGYTF. In nucleotides, the CDR3 is TGTGCCAGCAGCTTAGGAATAGGCTATGGCTACACCTTC.

This clone was picked up a small number of times. This CDR3 reads CASRFGLEQFF. As DNA, the CDR3 is TGTGCCAGCAGGTTCGGCCTTGAGCAGTTCTTC. The rearrangement joins TRBV6-4 to TRBJ2-5; D is ambiguous. The end of the DNA aligns better with TRBJ2-1, so the J call may be wrong. The CDR3 runs to 11 residues. CDR1 is MRHNA and CDR2 is SNTAGT in the germline V gene.

This chain connects TRBV4-1 to TRBJ2-3; D unresolved. Germline V gene sequence: CDR1 MGHRA, CDR2 YSYEKL. The CDR3 runs 16 residues. V lost 0 bases, J lost 2 bases, and 12 bases lay in between. For the CDR3, the DNA is TGCGCCAGCAGCCAAGATCTTCAGATTCTCACAGATACGCAGTATTTT. Its protein product is CASSQDLQILTDTQYF.

This clone was counted at least ten times. The J gene is TRBJ1-5, the V gene TRBV6-1; D is possibly TRBD1 (5 bases). Germline CDR1 is MNHNS and CDR2 is SASEGT. V was trimmed by 2 bases and J by 10 bases, leaving 9 bases between them. This CDR3 is 12 amino acids long. The CDR3 bases are TGTGCCAGCAGTGAAACGGGGGGACCCCAGCATTTT. Translated: CASSETGGPQHF.

This chain links TRBV9 with TRBJ2-2; possible D gene TRBD2, 5 bases. This CDR3 region has 16 residues. Germline CDR1 is SGDLS and CDR2 is YYNGEE. V was clipped by 4 bases and J by 0 bases, with 13 bases between them. This CDR3 is CASSPWERTNTGELFF. CDR3 DNA sequence: TGTGCCAGCAGCCCCTGGGAGCGCACGAACACCGGGGAGCTGTTTTTT.

This clone is medium-sized in the sample. The chain carries TRBV28 and TRBJ2-7; the match to TRBD2 covers 11 bases. CDR3 size: 15 residues. Losses at the gene ends were 3 bases for V and 7 bases for J; bases not matched to a gene: 8. Germline CDR1 MDHEN, CDR2 SYDVKM. The CDR3 DNA reads TGTGCCAGCAGTTTCGGTTCTAGCGGGAGGTGGGAGCAGTACTTC. This codes for CASSFGSSGRWEQYF.

The rearrangement links TRBV20-1 to TRBJ1-2; a possible D gene is TRBD1 (6 bases). The CDR3 totals 17 residues. Between the trimmed V and J ends, which lost 4 bases and 4 bases, there was a span of 25 bases. Germline CDR1 reads DFQATT; CDR2 reads SNEGSKA (reference sequence). The CDR3 nucleotides are TGCAGTGCTATTTGGGGGAGGACCAGGGGAGCTTCCTATGGCTACACCTTC. The encoded protein is CSAIWGRTRGASYGYTF.

The chain recombines TRBV20-1 with TRBJ1-2; TRBD1 agrees at 8 bases. Losses at the gene ends were 0 bases for V and 2 bases for J; bases not matched to a gene: 5. Germline loops: CDR1 DFQATT, CDR2 SNEGSKA (reference sequence). The CDR3 sequence is 15 residues long. CDR3 protein: CSARDLTGENYGYTF. The DNA of the CDR3 is TGCAGTGCTAGAGATCTGACAGGGGAAAACTATGGCTACACCTTC.

This clone has only a few counts. Other nucleotide sequences from this sample produce the same CDR3. The V and J genes are TRBV6-1 and TRBJ2-1, with D perhaps being TRBD1 or TRBD2 (5 bases each). Germline CDR1 is MNHNS and CDR2 is SASEGT. Trimming stripped 3 bases from V and 0 bases from J, with 18 bases between. The CDR3 spans 18 residues. In DNA, the CDR3 is TGTGCCAGCAGTGAGGGTTGGTGGGCTGGGGGCTCCTACAATGAGCAGTTCTTC. Translation: CASSEGWWAGGSYNEQFF.

In this sample, this clone is medium-sized. This chain links TRBV10-3 with TRBJ2-1; D uncertain. The CDR3 is made up of 15 amino acids. Germline CDR1 reads ENHRY; CDR2 reads SYGVKD. The V end lost 0 bases, the J end lost 8 bases, and 14 bases lay between the germline ends. In DNA, the CDR3 is TGTGCCATCAGTGAGTCGTACAACGGCGGCGATGAGCAGTTCTTC. This gives the protein CAISESYNGGDEQFF.